Below, one T cell receptor beta chain is given with its context. This sample was taken from a study of PD-1 blockade in classical Hodgkin lymphoma. The V end lost 4 bases, the J end lost 2 bases, and 12 bases lay between the germline ends. Germline V gene lookup returns CDR1 KGHSH and CDR2 LQKENI. The CDR3 has 14 residues. Sample time point: newly diagnosed, previously untreated cHL patient sample. Profiling relied on immunoSEQ multiplex PCR, and the TCRdb table lists in-frame clones only, not all of them. The sample includes 70,000 or so clones, roughly 93% seen only once; the top ten take 2% to 3%. V gene TRBV18 combines with J gene TRBJ2-7; D unresolved. The source of this sequence is a human donor with classical Hodgkin lymphoma. The sequenced material came from peripheral blood mononuclear cells (PBMCs). CDR3 loop: CASSLGSITYEQYF. The CDR3 bases are TGTGCCAGCTCACTCGGTAGCATAACCTACGAGCAGTACTTC.